These 27 T cell receptor beta chains were sequenced from one sample in a study of cytomegalovirus exposure and HLA in healthy donors. The PCR contained 60 Vbeta and 13 Jbeta primers. Some clones are missing from TCRdb's copy, which holds only in-frame ones; the method was immunoSEQ multiplex PCR. Among 100,000 to 150,000 clones listed, approximately 74% were seen once. Sequencing was carried out using PBMCs. The receptor source for this set is a man in his forties in good health and CMV-seropositive.

The chain recombines TRBV7-8 with TRBJ2-7, with 7 nucleotides matching TRBD2. Germline CDR1 is SGHVS and CDR2 is FQNEAQ. The CDR3 is 15 residues long. The V and J ends lost 5 bases and 10 bases, in that order; junction bases with no gene match: 17. CDR3 bases: TGTGCCAGCAGCACGGCTAGCGGAGGGCTCTGGGCTCAGTACTTC. Amino acid sequence: CASSTASGGLWAQYF.

The V and J genes are TRBV5-1 and TRBJ1-1; 9 bases agree with TRBD1. The V segment lost 3 bases and the J segment 4 bases; nucleotides outside the gene matches: 1. Germline CDR1 and CDR2: SGHRS and YFSETQ. The CDR3 covers 13 residues. The CDR3, as DNA: TGCGCCAGCAGCTGGACAGGGGCCACTGAAGCTTTCTTT. The encoded protein is CASSWTGATEAFF.

The V call is TRBV2, the J call TRBJ2-7; 8 bases fit TRBD1. Germline V gene sequence: CDR1 SNHLY, CDR2 FYNNEI. The CDR3 runs to 13 residues. With 6 bases clipped from V and 2 bases from J, the junction kept 3 bases outside the gene matches. As DNA, the CDR3 is TGTGCCAGCAGGACAGGGGTCCCCTACGAGCAGTACTTC. It is translated as CASRTGVPYEQYF.

V and J are TRBV29-1 and TRBJ1-1; 10 bases align to TRBD1. Germline CDR1 SQVTM, CDR2 ANQGSEA. J lost 5 bases, V lost 4 bases, and 4 bases had no gene match. The CDR3 has 13 residues. The CDR3 is CSVVGQGGTEAFF. The CDR3 DNA reads as TGCAGCGTTGTCGGACAGGGGGGGACTGAAGCTTTCTTT.

Only a few counts were recorded for this clone. This chain joins TRBV5-4 and TRBJ2-2, with D perhaps matching TRBD1 (5 bases). Deletions cut 2 bases from V and 4 bases from J, with 9 bases between. Per the germline V gene, CDR1 is SGHNT and CDR2 is YYREEE (reference sequence). The CDR3 extends over 14 amino acids. The CDR3 sequence: CASSFGQPTGELFF. The CDR3 nucleotides read TGTGCCAGCAGCTTTGGACAACCCACCGGGGAGCTGTTTTTT.

This clone was observed a handful of times. DNA of the CDR3: TGCGCCAGCAGCCGAGGGACAGGGGTTAACTATGGCTACACCTTC. Translating it yields CASSRGTGVNYGYTF. The chain employs TRBV5-1 and TRBJ1-2; 10 bases line up with TRBD1. V dropped 4 bases and J dropped 1; count of bases not matched to a gene: 4. This CDR3 has 15 residues. CDR1 is SGHRS, CDR2 YFSETQ, per germline.

The chain employs TRBV5-1 and TRBJ2-1; D is possibly TRBD1 (5 bases). The V and J ends lost 0 bases and 8 bases respectively, with 18 bases between them. The CDR3 runs to 16 residues. Germline CDR1 reads SGHRS; CDR2 reads YFSETQ. CDR3 coding DNA: TGCGCCAGCAGCTTGGGTTGGCCGTCCGAAGGGGATGAGCAGTTCTTC. The encoded protein is CASSLGWPSEGDEQFF.

The V call is TRBV5-4, the J call TRBJ1-3, with D possibly matching TRBD1 (5 bases). Germline CDR1 SGHNT, CDR2 YYREEE (reference sequence). The CDR3 length is 16 residues. Deletions cut 0 bases from V and 3 bases from J, with 13 bases between. The CDR3 sequence: CASSLDLQGFGNTIYF. The DNA of the CDR3 is TGTGCCAGCAGCTTGGACCTCCAGGGTTTTGGAAACACCATATATTTT.

The table lists this clone with a count of one. The chain uses TRBV11-3 and TRBJ2-1; tentative D call: TRBD1 (5 bases). The CDR3 runs 13 residues. V dropped 4 bases and J dropped 5 bases, with 9 bases sitting between them. Germline CDR1 is SGHNT and CDR2 is YENEEA. The CDR3 DNA sequence: TGTGCCAGCAGCTCCCGACAGAACAATGAGCAGTTCTTC. It codes for CASSSRQNNEQFF.

The chain carries TRBV5-4 and TRBJ2-7; TRBD1 might be the D (7 bases). CDR1 SGHNT and CDR2 YYREEE come from the germline V gene (reference sequence). The CDR3 length is 14 residues. V lost 3 bases and J lost 2, with 12 bases in between. The CDR3 loop reads CASSWGDSPYEQYF. The CDR3 DNA follows: TGTGCCAGCAGCTGGGGGGACAGCCCCTACGAGCAGTACTTC. The full variable domain, rest sourced from reference TRBV5-4 and TRBJ2-7, is ETGVTQSPTHLIKTRGQQVTLRCSSQSGHNTVSWYQQALGQGPQFIFQYYREEENGRGNFPPRFSGLQFPNYSSELNVNALELDDSALYLCASSWGDSPYEQYFGPGTRLTVT.

This chain uses TRBV6-5 with TRBJ2-7, with 7 bases matching TRBD1. Germline trimming cut 2 bases from V and 6 bases from J; bases unmatched to any gene: 4. CDR3 length: 13 residues. Germline CDR1 and CDR2: MNHEY and SVGAGI. The CDR3 DNA is TGTGCCAGCAGTTACCAGGGGGACCTCGAGCAGTACTTC. Protein: CASSYQGDLEQYF.

The V call is TRBV5-1, the J call TRBJ2-7, with a tentative D call TRBD1 (5 bases). CDR1 is SGHRS, CDR2 YFSETQ, per germline. This CDR3 contains 12 residues. V gave up 4 bases and J gave up 6 bases, with 11 bases separating them. In DNA form, the CDR3 reads TGCGCCAGCAGCCATACAGGCGTCGAGCAGTACTTC. Amino acid sequence: CASSHTGVEQYF.

The V and J genes are TRBV30 and TRBJ1-4, with TRBD1 identical over 8 bases. The V and J ends lost 5 bases and 3 bases, in that order; junction bases with no gene match: 2. Germline assignment: CDR1 GTSNPN and CDR2 SVGIG (reference sequence). There are 13 residues in the CDR3. CDR3 DNA: TGTGCCTGGGGACAGGGTTCTAATGAAAAACTGTTTTTT. Encoded protein: CAWGQGSNEKLFF. The variable domain in full, completed from reference TRBV30 and TRBJ1-4, reads SQTIHQWPATLVQPVGSPLSLECTVEGTSNPNLYWYRQAAGRGLQLLFYSVGIGQISSEVPQNLSASRPQDRQFILSSKKLLLSDSGFYLCAWGQGSNEKLFFGSGTQLSVL.

V and J are TRBV5-1 and TRBJ2-7, with 10 bases that match TRBD2. The trim removed 2 bases at V and 2 bases at J, leaving 7 bases unmatched. This CDR3 region has 16 residues. The V gene's germline CDR1 is SGHRS and CDR2 YFSETQ. Here the CDR3 reads CASSFSGRTLTYEQYF. CDR3 DNA sequence: TGCGCCAGCAGCTTTAGCGGGAGGACCCTTACCTACGAGCAGTACTTC.

This chain's CDR3 is CASSETGVSPLHF. Here the CDR3 DNA reads TGTGCCAGCAGTGAAACAGGGGTCTCACCCCTCCACTTT. This chain connects TRBV6-4 to TRBJ1-6; 7 bases are shared with TRBD1. The germline CDR1 and CDR2 sequences are MRHNA and SNTAGT. This CDR3 contains 13 residues. Trimming took 3 bases from V and 10 from J; bases not matched to a gene: 3.

V and J are TRBV4-1 and TRBJ2-7; 10 bases fit TRBD1. Germline CDR1 MGHRA, CDR2 YSYEKL. The CDR3 contains 17 residues. The trim removed 2 bases at V and 4 bases at J, leaving 11 bases unmatched. Here the CDR3 reads CASSQRQGATGLYEQYF. CDR3 in DNA: TGCGCCAGCAGCCAAAGACAGGGGGCGACTGGCTTATACGAGCAGTACTTC.

CDR3 protein: CASSPSGTGLNTEAFF. DNA of the CDR3: TGTGCCAGCAGCCCCTCCGGGACAGGGCTGAACACTGAAGCTTTCTTT. The rearrangement joins TRBV9 to TRBJ1-1, with 9 bases aligning to TRBD1. Germline V gene sequence: CDR1 SGDLS, CDR2 YYNGEE. The CDR3 is made up of 16 amino acids. V shed 4 bases, J shed 0 bases, and the junction held 7 bases outside the gene matches.

The V call is TRBV19, the J call TRBJ2-1, with D unclear. Germline values: CDR1 LNHDA, CDR2 SQIVND (reference sequence). V was pared by 3 bases and J by 5 bases, with 8 bases between. The CDR3 has 13 residues. The CDR3 is CASSISSDNEQFF. CDR3 DNA sequence: TGTGCCAGTAGTATTTCTAGTGACAATGAGCAGTTCTTC.

The chain couples TRBV18 to TRBJ1-1; tentative D call: TRBD1 (6 bases). The CDR3 consists of 14 residues. Germline CDR1 is KGHSH and CDR2 is LQKENI. Between the trimmed V and J ends, which lost 5 bases and 6 bases, there was a span of 16 bases. CDR3 region: CASSATGKGPEAFF. CDR3 coding DNA: TGTGCCAGCTCAGCCACAGGGAAGGGGCCTGAAGCTTTCTTT.

This rearrangement joins TRBV7-2 to TRBJ2-7, with 8 positions matching TRBD2. The germline V gene encodes CDR1 SGHTA and CDR2 FQGNSA. The CDR3 is made up of 12 amino acids. V gave up 5 bases and J gave up 9 bases; unmatched junction bases: 6. DNA of the CDR3: TGTGCCAGCAGCCTGGGACTAGAGGTGCAGTACTTC. Its translation is CASSLGLEVQYF.

This chain links TRBV7-9 with TRBJ2-1; 10 bases fit TRBD2. Germline trimming cut 5 bases from V and 3 bases from J; bases unmatched to any gene: 7. This CDR3 has 16 residues. Germline lookup yields CDR1 SEHNR and CDR2 FQNEAQ (reference sequence). The CDR3 bases are TGTGCCAGCAGCCCCGCTAGCGGGAGTGGCTACAATGAGCAGTTCTTC. Translation: CASSPASGSGYNEQFF.

The chain combines TRBV11-3 with TRBJ2-4; D is ambiguous. This CDR3 comprises 9 residues. V was clipped by 7 bases and J by 15 bases, with 10 bases between them. Germline V gives CDR1 SGHNT, CDR2 YENEEA. The DNA of the CDR3 is TGTGCCAGCACCAGGATTACGTACTTC. It translates to CASTRITYF.

This clone showed up just a few times. V and J are TRBV6-6 and TRBJ2-3; 9 bases line up with TRBD2. Germline values: CDR1 MNHNY, CDR2 SVGAGI (reference sequence). The V and J ends lost 7 bases and 7 bases, in that order; junction bases with no gene match: 15. CDR3 size: 16 residues. CDR3 region: CASTPSRGGVLNTQYF. The CDR3 nucleotides are TGTGCCAGCACCCCATCGCGGGGGGGCGTCTTAAATACGCAGTATTTT.

The rearrangement joins TRBV27 to TRBJ2-7, with 10 bases aligning to TRBD1. V was clipped by 5 bases and J by 7 bases; unmatched bases: 8. This CDR3 contains 14 residues. The germline V gene has CDR1 MNHEY and CDR2 SMNVEV (reference sequence). The CDR3 loop reads CASSGGTGAGEQYF. The CDR3 DNA follows: TGTGCCAGCAGTGGGGGGACAGGGGCCGGTGAGCAGTACTTC.

Written as DNA, the CDR3 is TGTGCCAGCAGTCTAAACAGAATTAATCAGCCCCAGCATTTT. Amino acids: CASSLNRINQPQHF. The genes are TRBV6-1 and TRBJ1-5; D unresolved. The CDR3 sequence is 14 residues long. CDR1 MNHNS and CDR2 SASEGT come from the germline V gene. V dropped 5 bases and J dropped 4 bases, with 12 bases sitting between them.

The V gene is TRBV5-4, the J gene TRBJ2-2; 11 positions agree with TRBD2. CDR3 size: 16 residues. CDR1 is SGHNT and CDR2 is YYREEE in the germline V gene (reference sequence). V shed 3 bases, J shed 7 bases, and the junction held 8 bases outside the gene matches. The CDR3 spells CASSSSGLAVIGELFF. CDR3 nucleotides: TGTGCCAGCAGCTCTTCGGGACTAGCGGTAATCGGGGAGCTGTTTTTT.

The chain has TRBV6-5 and TRBJ2-1; 11 bases are shared with TRBD2. Per germline, CDR1 MNHEY and CDR2 SVGAGI. This CDR3 spans 15 amino acids. V trimming: 6 bases; J trimming: 8 bases; junction bases outside the gene matches: 9. The CDR3 loop reads CASRGRSGRGYEQFF. The DNA of the CDR3 is TGTGCCAGCAGGGGACGTAGCGGGAGGGGCTATGAGCAGTTCTTC.